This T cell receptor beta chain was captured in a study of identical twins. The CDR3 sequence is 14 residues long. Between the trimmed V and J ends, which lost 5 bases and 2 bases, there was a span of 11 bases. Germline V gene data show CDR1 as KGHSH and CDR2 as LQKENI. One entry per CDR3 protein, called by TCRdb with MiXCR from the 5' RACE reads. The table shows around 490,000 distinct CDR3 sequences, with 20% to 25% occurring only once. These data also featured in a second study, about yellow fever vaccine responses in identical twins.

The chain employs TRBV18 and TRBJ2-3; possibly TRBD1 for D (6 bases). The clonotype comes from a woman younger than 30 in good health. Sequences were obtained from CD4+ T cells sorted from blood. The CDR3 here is CASSTQGTTDTQYF. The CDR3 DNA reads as TGTGCCAGCTCAACACAGGGAACCACAGATACGCAGTATTTT.